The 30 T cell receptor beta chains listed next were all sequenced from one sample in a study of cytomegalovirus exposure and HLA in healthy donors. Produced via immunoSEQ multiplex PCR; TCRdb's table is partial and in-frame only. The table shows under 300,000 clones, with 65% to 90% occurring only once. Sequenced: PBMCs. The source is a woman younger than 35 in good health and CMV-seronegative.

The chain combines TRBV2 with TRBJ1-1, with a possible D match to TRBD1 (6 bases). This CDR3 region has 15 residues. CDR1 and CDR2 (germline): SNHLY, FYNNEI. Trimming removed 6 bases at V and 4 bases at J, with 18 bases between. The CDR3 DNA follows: TGTGCCAGCAGCCCTCCCCAGGGGCGAGGCACTGAAGCTTTCTTT. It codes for CASSPPQGRGTEAFF.

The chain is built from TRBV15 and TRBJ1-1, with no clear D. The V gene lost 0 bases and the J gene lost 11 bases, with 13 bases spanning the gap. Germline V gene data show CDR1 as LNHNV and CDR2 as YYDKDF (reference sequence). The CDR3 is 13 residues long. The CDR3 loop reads CATSRDREASAFF. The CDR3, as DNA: TGTGCCACCAGCAGAGATAGGGAGGCTTCGGCTTTCTTT.

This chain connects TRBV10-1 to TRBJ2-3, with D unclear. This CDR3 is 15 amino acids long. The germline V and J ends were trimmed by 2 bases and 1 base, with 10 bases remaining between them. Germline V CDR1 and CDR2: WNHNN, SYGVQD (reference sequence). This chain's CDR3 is CASSEPASGTDTQYF. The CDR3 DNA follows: TGCGCCAGCAGTGAGCCGGCTAGTGGCACAGATACGCAGTATTTT.

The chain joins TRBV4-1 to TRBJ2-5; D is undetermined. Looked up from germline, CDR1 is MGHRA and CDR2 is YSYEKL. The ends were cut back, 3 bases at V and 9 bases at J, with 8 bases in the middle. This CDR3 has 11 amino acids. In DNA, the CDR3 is TGCGCCAGCAGCCACGCCCGGGCCCAGTACTTC. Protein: CASSHARAQYF.

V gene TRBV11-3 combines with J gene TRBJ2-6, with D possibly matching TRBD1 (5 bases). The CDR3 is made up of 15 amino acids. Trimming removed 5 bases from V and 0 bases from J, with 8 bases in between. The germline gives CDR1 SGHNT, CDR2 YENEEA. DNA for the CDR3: TGTGCCAGCAGCCATGGGGCCTCTGGGGCCAACGTCCTGACTTTC. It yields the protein CASSHGASGANVLTF.

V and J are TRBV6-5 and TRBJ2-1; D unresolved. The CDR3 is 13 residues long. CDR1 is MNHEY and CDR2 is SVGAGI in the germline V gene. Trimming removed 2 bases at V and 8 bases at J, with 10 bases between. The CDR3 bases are TGTGCCAGCAGTTACCTCAGTTCCGATGAGCAGTTCTTC. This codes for CASSYLSSDEQFF.

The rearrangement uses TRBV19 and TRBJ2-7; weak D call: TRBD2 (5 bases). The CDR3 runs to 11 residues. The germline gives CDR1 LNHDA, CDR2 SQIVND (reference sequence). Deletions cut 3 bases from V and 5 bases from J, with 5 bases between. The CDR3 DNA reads TGTGCCAGTAGTATTAGCGACGAGCAGTACTTC. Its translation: CASSISDEQYF.

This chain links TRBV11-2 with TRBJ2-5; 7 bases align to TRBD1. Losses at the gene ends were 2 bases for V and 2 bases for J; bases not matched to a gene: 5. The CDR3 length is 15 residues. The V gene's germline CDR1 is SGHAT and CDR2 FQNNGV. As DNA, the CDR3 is TGTGCCAGCAGCTTACTGGGACAGCAGCAAGAGACCCAGTACTTC. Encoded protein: CASSLLGQQQETQYF.

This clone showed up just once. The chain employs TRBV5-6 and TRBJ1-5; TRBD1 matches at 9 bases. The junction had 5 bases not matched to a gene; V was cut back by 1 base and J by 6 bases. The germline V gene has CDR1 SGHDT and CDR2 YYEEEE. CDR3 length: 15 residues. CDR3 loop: CASSLLGQGIQPQHF. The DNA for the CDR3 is TGTGCCAGCAGCTTGCTCGGACAGGGGATTCAGCCCCAGCATTTT.

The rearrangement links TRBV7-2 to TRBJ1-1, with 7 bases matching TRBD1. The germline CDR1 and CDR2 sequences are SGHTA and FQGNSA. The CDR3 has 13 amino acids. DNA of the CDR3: TGTGCAGGCGAGAAGGGGGCGAATCCTGAAGCTTTCTTT. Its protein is CAGEKGANPEAFF.

The CDR3 nucleotides read TGCGCCAGCAGCCAGCGGTCGGGGGGGAACTATGGCTACACCTTC. Translated: CASSQRSGGNYGYTF. The rearrangement links TRBV4-1 to TRBJ1-2; D is perhaps TRBD1 (5 bases). V was cut by 3 bases and J by 2 bases, with 13 bases left in between. Germline assignment: CDR1 MGHRA and CDR2 YSYEKL. This CDR3 is built from 15 residues.

CDR3 protein: CASSVGGLAGDTQYF. For the CDR3, the DNA is TGTGCCAGCAGCGTAGGGGGACTAGCGGGGGATACGCAGTATTTT. The chain joins TRBV9 to TRBJ2-3; 13 bases are a match to TRBD2. Unmatched junction bases numbered 1, after V lost 0 bases and J lost 6 bases. CDR1 SGDLS and CDR2 YYNGEE come from the germline V gene. This CDR3 comprises 15 residues.

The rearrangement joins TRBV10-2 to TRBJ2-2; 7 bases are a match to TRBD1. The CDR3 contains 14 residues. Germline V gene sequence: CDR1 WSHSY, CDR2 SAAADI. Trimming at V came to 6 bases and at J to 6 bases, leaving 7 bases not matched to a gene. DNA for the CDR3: TGCGCCAGCAGGTCAGGACAGGAGGCCGGGGAGCTGTTTTTT. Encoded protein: CASRSGQEAGELFF.

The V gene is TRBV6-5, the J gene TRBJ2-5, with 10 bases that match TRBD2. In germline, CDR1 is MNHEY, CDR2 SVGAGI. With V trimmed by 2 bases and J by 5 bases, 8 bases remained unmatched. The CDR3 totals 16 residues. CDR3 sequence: CASSYTTSGTPETQYF. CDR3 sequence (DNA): TGTGCCAGCAGTTACACCACTAGCGGGACGCCGGAGACCCAGTACTTC.

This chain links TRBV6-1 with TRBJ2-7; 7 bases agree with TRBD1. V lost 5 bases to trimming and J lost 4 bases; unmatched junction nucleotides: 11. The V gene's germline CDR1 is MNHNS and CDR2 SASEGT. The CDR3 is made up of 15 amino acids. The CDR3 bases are TGTGCCAGCAGTCCAAGGGGGACAGTCGATTACGAGCAGTACTTC. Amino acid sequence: CASSPRGTVDYEQYF.

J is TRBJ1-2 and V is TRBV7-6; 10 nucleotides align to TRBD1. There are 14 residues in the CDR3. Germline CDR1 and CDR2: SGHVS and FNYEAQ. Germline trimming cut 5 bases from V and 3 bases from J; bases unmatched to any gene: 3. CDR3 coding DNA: TGTGCCAGCAGCCCCGGGACAGGGGACTATGGCTACACCTTC. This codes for CASSPGTGDYGYTF.

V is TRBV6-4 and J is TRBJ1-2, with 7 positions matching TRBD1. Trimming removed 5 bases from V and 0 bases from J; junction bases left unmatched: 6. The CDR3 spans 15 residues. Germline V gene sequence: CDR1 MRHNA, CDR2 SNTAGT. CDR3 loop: CASSRTGSANYGYTF. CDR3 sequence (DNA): TGTGCCAGCAGTAGGACAGGCAGCGCTAACTATGGCTACACCTTC.

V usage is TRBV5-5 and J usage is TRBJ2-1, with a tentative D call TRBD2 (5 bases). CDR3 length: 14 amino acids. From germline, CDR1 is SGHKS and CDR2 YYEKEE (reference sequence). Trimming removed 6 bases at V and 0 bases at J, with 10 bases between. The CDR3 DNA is TGTGCCAGCACCTCTGCGGGCTCCTACAATGAGCAGTTCTTC. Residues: CASTSAGSYNEQFF.

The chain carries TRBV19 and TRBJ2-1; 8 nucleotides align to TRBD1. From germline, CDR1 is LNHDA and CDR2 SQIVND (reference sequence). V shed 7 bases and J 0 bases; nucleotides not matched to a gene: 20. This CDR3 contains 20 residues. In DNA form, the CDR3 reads TGTGCCAGTACCCCGTGGGTCCCAGGGGGCACACTCAGCTCCTACAATGAGCAGTTCTTC. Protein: CASTPWVPGGTLSSYNEQFF. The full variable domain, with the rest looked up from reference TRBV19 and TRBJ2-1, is DGGITQSPKYLFRKEGQNVTLSCEQNLNHDAMYWYRQDPGQGLRLIYYSQIVNDFQKGDIAEGYSVSREKKESFPLTVTSAQKNPTAFYLCASTPWVPGGTLSSYNEQFFGPGTRLTVL.

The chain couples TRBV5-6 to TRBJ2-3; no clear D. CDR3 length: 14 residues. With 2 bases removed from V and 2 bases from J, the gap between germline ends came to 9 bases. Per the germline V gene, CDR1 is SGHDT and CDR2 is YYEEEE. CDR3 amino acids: CASSFNADTDTQYF. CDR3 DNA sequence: TGTGCCAGCAGCTTCAATGCAGACACAGATACGCAGTATTTT.

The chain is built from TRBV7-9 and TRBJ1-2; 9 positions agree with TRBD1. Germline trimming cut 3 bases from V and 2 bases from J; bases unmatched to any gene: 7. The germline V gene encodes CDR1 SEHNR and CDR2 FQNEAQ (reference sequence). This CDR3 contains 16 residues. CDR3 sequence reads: CASSFKAGTGNYGYTF. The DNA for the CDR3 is TGTGCCAGCAGCTTCAAAGCCGGGACAGGGAACTATGGCTACACCTTC.

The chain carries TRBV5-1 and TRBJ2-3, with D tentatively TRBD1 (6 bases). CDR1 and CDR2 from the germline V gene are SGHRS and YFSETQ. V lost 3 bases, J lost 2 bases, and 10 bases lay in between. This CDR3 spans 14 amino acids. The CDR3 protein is CASSWDTTTDTQYF. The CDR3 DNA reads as TGCGCCAGCAGCTGGGACACTACCACAGATACGCAGTATTTT.

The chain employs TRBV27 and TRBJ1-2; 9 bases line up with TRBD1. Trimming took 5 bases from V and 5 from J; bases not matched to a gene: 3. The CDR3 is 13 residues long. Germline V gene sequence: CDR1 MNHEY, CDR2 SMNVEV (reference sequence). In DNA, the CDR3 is TGTGCCAGCAGTCCCGGGACAGGGTATGGCTACACCTTC. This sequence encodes CASSPGTGYGYTF.

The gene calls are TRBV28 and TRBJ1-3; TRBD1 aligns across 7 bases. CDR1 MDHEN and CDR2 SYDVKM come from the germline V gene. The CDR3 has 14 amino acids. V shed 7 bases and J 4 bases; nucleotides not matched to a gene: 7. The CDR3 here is CASTLHRGGNTIYF. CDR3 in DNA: TGTGCCAGCACCCTTCACAGGGGAGGAAACACCATATATTTT.

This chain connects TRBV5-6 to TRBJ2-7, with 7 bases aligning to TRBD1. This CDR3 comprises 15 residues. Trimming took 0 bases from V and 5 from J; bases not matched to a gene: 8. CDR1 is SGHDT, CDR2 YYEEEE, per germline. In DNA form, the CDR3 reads TGTGCCAGCAGCTTGGTGGGCAGCCAGGGGGACGAGCAGTACTTC. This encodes CASSLVGSQGDEQYF.

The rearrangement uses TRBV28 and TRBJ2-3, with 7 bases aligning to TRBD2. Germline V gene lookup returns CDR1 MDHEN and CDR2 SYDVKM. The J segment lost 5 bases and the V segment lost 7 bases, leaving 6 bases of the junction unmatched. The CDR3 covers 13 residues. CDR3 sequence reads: CASIPGGLDTQYF. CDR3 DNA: TGTGCCAGCATCCCGGGGGGATTAGATACGCAGTATTTT.

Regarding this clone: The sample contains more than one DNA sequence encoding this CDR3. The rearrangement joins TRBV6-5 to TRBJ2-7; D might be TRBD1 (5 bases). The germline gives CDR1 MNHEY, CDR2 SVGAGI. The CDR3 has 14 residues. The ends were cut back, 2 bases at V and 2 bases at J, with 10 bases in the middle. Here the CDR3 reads CASSYGQGAYEQYF. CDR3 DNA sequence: TGTGCCAGCAGTTACGGGCAGGGCGCCTACGAGCAGTACTTC.

CDR3 protein: CASSPGSPREYEQYF. As DNA, the CDR3 is TGTGCCAGCAGCCCCGGGTCACCACGAGAGTACGAGCAGTACTTC. This rearrangement joins TRBV5-4 to TRBJ2-7; D ambiguous. Trimming took 4 bases from V and 4 from J, leaving 18 bases between them. The CDR3 contains 15 residues. The germline V gene encodes CDR1 SGHNT and CDR2 YYREEE (reference sequence).

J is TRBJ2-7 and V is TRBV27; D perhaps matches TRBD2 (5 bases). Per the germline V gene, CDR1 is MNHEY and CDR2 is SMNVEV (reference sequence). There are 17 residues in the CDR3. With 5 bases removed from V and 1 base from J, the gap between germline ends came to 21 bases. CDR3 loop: CASSLPGPPRESYEQYF. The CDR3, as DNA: TGTGCCAGCAGTCTCCCGGGCCCCCCGAGGGAGTCCTACGAGCAGTACTTC.

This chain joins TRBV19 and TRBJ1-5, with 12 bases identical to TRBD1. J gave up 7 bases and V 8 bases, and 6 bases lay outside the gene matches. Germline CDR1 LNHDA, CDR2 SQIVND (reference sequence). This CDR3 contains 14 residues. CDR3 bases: TGTGCCAGTTGGGGACAGGGGGCATGGCAGCCCCAGCATTTT. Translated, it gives CASWGQGAWQPQHF. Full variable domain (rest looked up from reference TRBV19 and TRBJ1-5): DGGITQSPKYLFRKEGQNVTLSCEQNLNHDAMYWYRQDPGQGLRLIYYSQIVNDFQKGDIAEGYSVSREKKESFPLTVTSAQKNPTAFYLCASWGQGAWQPQHFGDGTRLSIL.